This entry lists 9 T cell receptor beta chains sequenced from one sample in a study of spatial heterogeneity in lung cancer. Study observations and caveats: In tumors, expanded intratumoral alpha and beta TCR counts tracked mutation counts.

Described time point: sample taken at primary tumor resection. TCRdb re-called the 5' RACE reads through MiXCR, storing one row per CDR3 protein. The data contain roughly 10,000 distinct CDR3 sequences, approximately 8% of them seen just once; the ten biggest clones take up around a fifth. The antigens for these receptors are not known. The source was lung tumor tissue, collected at surgery. These receptor sequences come from a female donor with early-stage non-small cell lung cancer.

In its sample, this clonotype was seen many times. The library was designed around alpha chains, so this beta chain is a stray read whose abundance carries little weight. The chain recombines TRBV5-4 with TRBJ1-4; 8 bases map to TRBD1. Germline V gene sequence: CDR1 SGHNT, CDR2 YYREEE (reference sequence). The CDR3 has 15 residues. V trimming: 4 bases; J trimming: 2 bases; junction bases outside the gene matches: 4. The CDR3 region is CASSPGQGTNEKLFF. In nucleotides, the CDR3 is TGTGCCAGCAGCCCAGGACAGGGCACTAATGAAAAACTGTTTTTT.

The table lists this clonotype with many counts. This beta chain is a stray read from a library made for alpha chains; its abundance is not meaningful. The genes are TRBV5-6 and TRBJ2-7; tentatively, D is TRBD1 or TRBD2 (7 bases each). The CDR3 loop spans 15 amino acids. V was pared by 2 bases and J by 3 bases, with 15 bases between. The V gene's germline CDR1 is SGHDT and CDR2 YYEEEE. CDR3 bases: TGTGCCAGCAGCTTCCAACCAGGGGGGGGCTACGAGCAGTACTTC. It yields the protein CASSFQPGGGYEQYF.

This clonotype was picked up many times. The library was designed around alpha chains, so this beta chain is a stray read whose abundance carries little weight. This sequence joins TRBV12-3 or TRBV12-4 and TRBJ2-7; 8 nucleotides align to TRBD1. The CDR3 loop spans 13 amino acids. Losses at the gene ends were 3 bases for V and 3 bases for J; bases not matched to a gene: 1. CDR3: CASSLGQDYEQYF. The CDR3 DNA is TGTGCCAGCAGTTTGGGACAGGACTACGAGCAGTACTTC.

At least ten counts were recorded for this clonotype. With the library built for alpha chains, this beta chain is off target and its frequency is not meaningful. This chain links TRBV9 with TRBJ1-6; 8 nucleotides line up with TRBD1. The CDR3 spans 16 residues. CDR1 is SGDLS and CDR2 is YYNGEE in the germline V gene. Unmatched junction bases numbered 6, after V lost 0 bases and J lost 7 bases. CDR3 sequence: CASSVVSGGANSPLHF. The CDR3 DNA follows: TGTGCCAGCAGCGTAGTTTCAGGGGGCGCGAATTCACCCCTCCACTTT.

Comment on this clonotype: For a library built for alpha chains, this beta chain is a stray read; little rests on its size. The rearrangement uses TRBV28 and TRBJ2-7; 8 bases fit TRBD1. The V and J ends lost 5 bases and 3 bases, in that order; junction bases with no gene match: 18. The CDR3 is 18 amino acids. CDR1 MDHEN and CDR2 SYDVKM come from the germline V gene. The CDR3 loop is CASSVSRGLGSLNYEQYF. The CDR3 DNA is TGTGCCAGCAGTGTTTCCAGGGGGCTAGGCTCGTTGAACTACGAGCAGTACTTC. Looking up the rest from reference TRBV28 and TRBJ2-7 gives the full variable domain: DVKVTQSSRYLVKRTGEKVFLECVQDMDHENMFWYRQDPGLGLRLIYFSYDVKMKEKGDIPEGYSVSREKKERFSLILESASTNQTSMYLCASSVSRGLGSLNYEQYFGPGTRLTVT.

There are many counts of this clonotype. Because this beta chain is a stray read in a library intended to capture alpha chains, its abundance should not be given much weight. This rearrangement joins TRBV4-1 to TRBJ1-1; 12 positions agree with TRBD1. After removal of 3 bases from V and 1 base from J, the junction contained 6 bases not matched to a gene. The CDR3 covers 17 residues. The germline V gene encodes CDR1 MGHRA and CDR2 YSYEKL. The CDR3 coding sequence is TGCGCCAGCAGCCACCCGGGACAGGGGGCCGGGAACACTGAAGCTTTCTTT. Amino acids: CASSHPGQGAGNTEAFF.

This clonotype counts as medium-sized. The size of this beta chain means little, since it is a stray read in a library made for alpha chains. The rearrangement uses TRBV7-2 and TRBJ1-2; D perhaps matches TRBD1 (6 bases). The V gene lost 6 bases and the J gene lost 5 bases, with 16 bases spanning the gap. Germline V gives CDR1 SGHTA, CDR2 FQGNSA. The CDR3 consists of 14 residues. The CDR3 DNA sequence: TGTGCCAGCAGTCCTGGTGGGGGCCTTTATGGCTACACCTTC. It codes for CASSPGGGLYGYTF.

By share of the sample, this clonotype is medium-sized. Found in a library prepared for alpha chains, this beta chain is an off-target read, and its abundance has little meaning. The chain is built from TRBV7-3 and TRBJ1-1; D is uncertain. The V gene's germline CDR1 is SGHTA and CDR2 FQGTGA. CDR3 length: 14 amino acids. Deletions cut 1 base from V and 4 bases from J, with 10 bases between. CDR3 bases: TGTGCCAGCAGCTTAATGGCGGCTGGCACTGAAGCTTTCTTT. Encoded protein: CASSLMAAGTEAFF.

This clonotype has a count of ten or more. This beta chain was picked up by a library intended for alpha chains and is off target, so its count carries little meaning. The chain has TRBV6-2 or TRBV6-3 and TRBJ1-6; D remains ambiguous. The CDR3 runs to 13 residues. Germline loops: CDR1 MNHEY, CDR2 SVGEGT. V was pared by 5 bases and J by 8 bases, with 10 bases between. This CDR3 is CASSGLGYSPLHF. As DNA, the CDR3 is TGTGCCAGCAGTGGACTAGGATATTCACCCCTCCACTTT.